Listed here are 20 T cell receptor beta chains from one sample, sequenced in a study of cytomegalovirus exposure and HLA in healthy donors. The PCR contained 60 Vbeta and 13 Jbeta primers. Data came from immunoSEQ multiplex PCR; TCRdb stores just in-frame clones and leaves some out. The sample records about 160,000 clones, 75% being singletons. The sample consisted of PBMCs. The receptor source for this set is a female donor in good health and CMV-seronegative.

This clone was picked up one time. The genes are TRBV19 and TRBJ1-1, with 12 bases lining up with TRBD1. V lost 10 bases and J lost 4; bases outside the gene matches: 13. CDR1 is LNHDA, CDR2 SQIVND, per germline (reference sequence). There are 16 residues in the CDR3. Here the CDR3 DNA reads TGTGCCACCGGGACAGGGGGCTACGAAGGGGGCACTGAAGCTTTCTTT. Residues: CATGTGGYEGGTEAFF.

This rearrangement joins TRBV6-6 to TRBJ2-5; perhaps TRBD1 as D (5 bases). Germline lookup yields CDR1 MNHNY and CDR2 SVGAGI (reference sequence). Trimming cost V 11 bases and J 7 bases, with 20 bases left between them. CDR3 length equals 13 residues. CDR3 sequence reads: CAADPTAYGTQYF. CDR3 DNA: TGTGCCGCCGACCCGACAGCTTACGGGACCCAGTACTTC.

The chain carries TRBV4-2 and TRBJ2-7; 9 bases match TRBD2. The germline V gene has CDR1 LGHNA and CDR2 YNFKEQ. With 1 base clipped from V and 3 bases from J, the junction kept 10 bases outside the gene matches. The CDR3 is 17 residues long. CDR3 in DNA: TGTGCCAGCAGCCAAGTGGGCAGGGAGCGGGGGGTCTACGAGCAGTACTTC. This gives the protein CASSQVGRERGVYEQYF.

The chain recombines TRBV6-6 with TRBJ1-2; D is ambiguous. The germline V and J ends were trimmed by 11 bases and 0 bases, with 10 bases remaining between them. Germline-derived CDR1 and CDR2 are MNHNY and SVGAGI (reference sequence). The CDR3 covers 12 residues. CDR3 in amino acids: CAGSRANYGYTF. The DNA for the CDR3 is TGTGCCGGCTCCCGTGCTAACTATGGCTACACCTTC.

The V and J genes are TRBV19 and TRBJ2-7, with D possibly being TRBD1 (5 bases). The CDR3 extends over 11 amino acids. Germline V CDR1 and CDR2: LNHDA, SQIVND (reference sequence). The CDR3 sequence is CASWRTYEQYF. The DNA of the CDR3 is TGTGCTAGTTGGCGGACATACGAGCAGTACTTC.

V gene TRBV19 combines with J gene TRBJ1-5, with 7 bases lining up with TRBD1. CDR1 and CDR2 from the germline V gene are LNHDA and SQIVND (reference sequence). The V segment lost 2 bases and the J segment 0 bases; nucleotides outside the gene matches: 13. This CDR3 is built from 19 residues. The CDR3 sequence: CASSIKFWDSLYSNQPQHF. The CDR3 DNA follows: TGTGCCAGTAGTATAAAGTTCTGGGACAGCTTGTATAGCAATCAGCCCCAGCATTTT.

J is TRBJ2-7 and V is TRBV15, with 10 bases aligning to TRBD2. V lost 5 bases, J lost 0 bases, and 7 bases stayed unmatched. This CDR3 spans 16 amino acids. Per germline, CDR1 LNHNV and CDR2 YYDKDF (reference sequence). The CDR3 reads CATSGSLAGSSYEQYF. DNA for the CDR3: TGTGCCACCAGCGGATCACTAGCGGGGAGCTCCTACGAGCAGTACTTC. The whole variable domain, remainder taken from reference TRBV15 and TRBJ2-7, is DAMVIQNPRYQVTQFGKPVTLSCSQTLNHNVMYWYQQKSSQAPKLLFHYYDKDFNNEADTPDNFQSRRPNTSFCFLDIRSPGLGDTAMYLCATSGSLAGSSYEQYFGPGTRLTVT.

The chain employs TRBV5-1 and TRBJ2-7, with 9 bases fitting TRBD1. The J segment lost 1 base and the V segment lost 5 bases, leaving 7 bases of the junction unmatched. CDR3 length equals 15 residues. Germline loops: CDR1 SGHRS, CDR2 YFSETQ. The CDR3 reads CASSIEGTGSYEQYF. The CDR3 DNA follows: TGCGCCAGCAGTATTGAAGGGACAGGGTCCTACGAGCAGTACTTC.

This clone was counted once. V gene TRBV7-9 combines with J gene TRBJ2-1, with D possibly being TRBD2 (5 bases). The germline CDR1 and CDR2 sequences are SEHNR and FQNEAQ (reference sequence). Deletions cut 5 bases from V and 8 bases from J, with 10 bases between. The CDR3 runs 12 residues. CDR3: CASSPGNYEQFF. The CDR3 region has the DNA TGTGCCAGCAGCCCCGGGAACTATGAGCAGTTCTTC.

This chain uses TRBV27 with TRBJ2-7; a possible D gene is TRBD1 (5 bases). Germline CDR1 reads MNHEY; CDR2 reads SMNVEV (reference sequence). Trimming left V 5 bases short and J 0 bases short, with 11 bases between. CDR3 length: 14 residues. CDR3 loop: CASSPWTSSYEQYF. The CDR3 DNA sequence: TGTGCCAGCAGTCCGTGGACAAGCTCCTACGAGCAGTACTTC.

The gene calls are TRBV5-8 and TRBJ2-1; 7 nucleotides align to TRBD1. The germline V gene has CDR1 SGHTS and CDR2 YDEGEE. The CDR3 length is 13 residues. Trimming removed 4 bases from V and 15 bases from J; junction bases left unmatched: 13. The DNA for the CDR3 is TGTGCCAGCAGCCCATCGCTACAGGGGCGGACGTTCTTC. Translation gives CASSPSLQGRTFF.

A single count supports this clone. The chain links TRBV6-5 to TRBJ2-7, with a possible D match to TRBD1 (6 bases). The V end was cut by 6 bases, the J end by 5 bases, with 14 bases between. Germline V gene data show CDR1 as MNHEY and CDR2 as SVGAGI. The CDR3 has 13 residues. The CDR3 loop reads CASRPTGSHEQYF. The CDR3 DNA follows: TGTGCCAGCAGACCTACAGGGAGCCACGAGCAGTACTTC.

This clone has only a few counts. The genes are TRBV4-3 and TRBJ2-3; 7 nucleotides align to TRBD1. J was trimmed by 2 bases and V by 5 bases; bases with no gene match: 7. The CDR3 runs 15 residues. Germline V lookup: CDR1 LGHNA, CDR2 YSLEER. Written as DNA, the CDR3 is TGCGCCAGCAGCGAAGGGGGCAGGAACACAGATACGCAGTATTTT. It codes for CASSEGGRNTDTQYF.

The genes are TRBV7-2 and TRBJ2-7, with D unclear. The CDR3 contains 12 residues. V shed 0 bases and J shed 4 bases, with 4 bases lying between them. From germline, CDR1 is SGHTA and CDR2 FQGNSA. In DNA, the CDR3 is TGTGCCAGCAGCTTAGCTAATTACGAGCAGTACTTC. Encoded protein: CASSLANYEQYF.

This chain links TRBV30 with TRBJ2-6, with D possibly matching TRBD2 (6 bases). Looked up from germline, CDR1 is GTSNPN and CDR2 is SVGIG (reference sequence). The CDR3 consists of 14 residues. The germline V and J ends were trimmed by 7 bases and 1 base, with 11 bases remaining between them. CDR3 nucleotide sequence: TGTGCCTCCTCGCGGGGTTCTGGGGCCAACGTCCTGACTTTC. It specifies CASSRGSGANVLTF.

This clone has only a few counts. The chain recombines TRBV4-1 with TRBJ2-3; TRBD2 matches 9 bases. Germline V CDR1 and CDR2: MGHRA, YSYEKL. The CDR3 length is 16 residues. Germline trimming cut 1 base from V and 5 bases from J; bases unmatched to any gene: 7. Written as DNA, the CDR3 is TGCGCCAGCAGCCAAGTGCGCGGGGGGGCTGGAGATACGCAGTATTTT. This codes for CASSQVRGGAGDTQYF.

This sequence joins TRBV7-9 and TRBJ2-5, with a possible D match to TRBD2 (6 bases). The CDR3 has 14 residues. From germline, CDR1 is SEHNR and CDR2 FQNEAQ (reference sequence). The V gene lost 5 bases and the J gene lost 4 bases, with 14 bases spanning the gap. The CDR3 DNA follows: TGTGCCAGCAGCGTTCGGCAGGGAGGAGAGACCCAGTACTTC. Translated: CASSVRQGGETQYF.

V is TRBV28 and J is TRBJ1-1; D is undetermined. Germline-derived CDR1 and CDR2 are MDHEN and SYDVKM. Trimming pared 5 bases from V and 4 bases from J, leaving 11 bases between. The CDR3 spans 13 residues. The CDR3 nucleotides are TGTGCCAGCAGTCTATTCGGTGGCACTGAAGCTTTCTTT. Its protein product is CASSLFGGTEAFF.

This clone was detected a few times. This chain joins TRBV30 and TRBJ2-5; the match to TRBD2 covers 8 bases. The V gene's germline CDR1 is GTSNPN and CDR2 SVGIG (reference sequence). There are 14 residues in the CDR3. With V trimmed by 1 base and J by 6 bases, 7 bases remained unmatched. CDR3 sequence reads: CAWSGYGGGKTQYF. Written as DNA, the CDR3 is TGTGCCTGGAGTGGTTACGGGGGGGGGAAGACCCAGTACTTC.

The V call is TRBV5-6, the J call TRBJ2-6; D is perhaps TRBD1 (6 bases). Per the germline V gene, CDR1 is SGHDT and CDR2 is YYEEEE. Trimming shortened V by 8 bases and J by 4 bases, and 16 bases separated the two germline ends. This CDR3 spans 15 amino acids. In DNA, the CDR3 is TGTGCCAGTTCACCAGGGGCGCACGGGGCCAACGTCCTGACTTTC. Protein: CASSPGAHGANVLTF.